This TCR beta chain was sequenced during a study of beta chain features in type 1 diabetes. Points from the study as a whole: The study found fewer insertions and more deletions at VDJ junctions in type 1 diabetes patients. Type 1 diabetes patients showed a moderate but significant shortening of TCRB CDR3s in all four CD4+ subsets.

CDR3 length equals 17 residues. Germline CDR1 MDHEN, CDR2 SYDVKM. The ends lost 3 bases at V and 1 base at J; junction bases unmatched: 6. Reverse transcribing all isolated RNA meant expressed TCRB transcripts were sequenced. TCRdb keeps only in-frame clones here, not all; method: immunoSEQ multiplex PCR. Of some 290,000 clones in the sample, about 13% were seen once. Markers CD45RO/CCR7/CD25/CD127/CD95/CD27 served to sort CD4+ naive, central memory, regulatory and stem cell-like memory cells. This clone was observed a few times. Its matching antigen is unknown. This clonotype was obtained from a man younger than 45 with type 1 diabetes. What was sequenced was naive CD4+ T cells from blood. The V call is TRBV28, the J call TRBJ2-1, with 10 positions matching TRBD2. CDR3 in DNA: TGTGCCAGCAGTTTTTCAGCGGGAGGGCCGTCCTACAATGAGCAGTTCTTC. Translation gives CASSFSAGGPSYNEQFF.